This is a list of T cell receptor beta chains from one sample in a study of T cells in localized non-small cell lung cancer. Sequencing was performed with immunoSEQ multiplex PCR; in TCRdb, only in-frame clones are kept and a portion is missing. The data contain about 82,000 clones, around 80% of them singletons. The material sequenced was PBMCs, taken before any cancer treatment. The receptors here all came from a man between 40 and 70 years old with stage II squamous cell lung carcinoma. The conserved cysteine and the conserved F or W are not part of the CDR3 here. A D gene is named only where the DNA matches it firmly. A row's size may be missing; if present it is once, few, many or a size class.

size: .; length: 13; J: TRBJ2-3; V: TRBV7-2; D: .; CDR3: ASSLRAGEADTQY
size: .; length: 11; J: TRBJ2-5; V: TRBV5-6; D: TRBD1; CDR3: ASSDRVQETQY
size: .; length: 12; J: TRBJ2-7; V: TRBV7-9; D: .; CDR3: ASSLLRDADEQY
size: once; length: 12; J: TRBJ2-7; V: TRBV4-1; D: .; CDR3: ASSQEPSSYEQY
size: once; length: 11; J: TRBJ1-5; V: TRBV7-2; D: .; CDR3: ASSLDRNQPQH
size: .; length: 8; J: TRBJ2-3; V: TRBV21-1; D: .; CDR3: ASSPDTQY
size: .; length: 12; J: TRBJ2-7; V: TRBV7-8; D: TRBD1; CDR3: ASDPKTGGYEQY
size: .; length: 15; J: TRBJ1-3; V: TRBV7-8; D: .; CDR3: ASRSYTRGISGNTIY
size: few; length: 11; J: TRBJ1-1; V: TRBV4-1; D: .; CDR3: ASSQDRDTEAF
size: .; length: 12; J: TRBJ1-3; V: TRBV4-3; D: .; CDR3: ASSQVRSGNTIY
size: .; length: 11; J: TRBJ2-5; V: TRBV18; D: .; CDR3: ASSREVQETQY
size: .; length: 13; J: TRBJ2-3; V: TRBV6-6; D: .; CDR3: ASSYRRGITDTQY
size: once; length: 12; J: TRBJ2-1; V: TRBV18; D: TRBD1; CDR3: ASYWTGGDNEQF
size: .; length: 11; J: TRBJ2-7; V: TRBV7-7; D: .; CDR3: ASSPDSTYEQY
size: .; length: 14; J: TRBJ2-3; V: TRBV7-3; D: .; CDR3: ASSLFPGAGTDTQY
size: .; length: 10; J: TRBJ1-2; V: TRBV28; D: .; CDR3: ASSFMGNGYT
size: .; length: 12; J: TRBJ2-2; V: TRBV4-3; D: .; CDR3: ASSQGQNTGELF
size: .; length: 13; J: TRBJ2-1; V: TRBV7-2; D: TRBD2; CDR3: ASSSLAEGYNEQF
size: .; length: 14; J: TRBJ2-3; V: TRBV5-8; D: .; CDR3: ASPYIGGAFTDTQY
size: .; length: 12; J: TRBJ1-1; V: TRBV15; D: .; CDR3: ATSRDLGNTEAF
size: .; length: 11; J: TRBJ2-3; V: TRBV28; D: .; CDR3: ASSLSGSDTQY
size: .; length: 12; J: TRBJ2-1; V: TRBV6-1; D: TRBD1; CDR3: ASSEFQGALEQF
size: .; length: 12; J: TRBJ2-1; V: TRBV18; D: .; CDR3: ASSPLGSDNEQF
size: once; length: 12; J: TRBJ2-2; V: TRBV11-3; D: .; CDR3: ASSLGIRTGELF
size: .; length: 11; J: TRBJ2-1; V: TRBV19; D: .; CDR3: ASSVTHLNEQF
size: few; length: 14; J: TRBJ2-1; V: TRBV11-2; D: TRBD1; CDR3: ASLPGQGRTYNEQF
size: .; length: 13; J: TRBJ2-5; V: TRBV7-7; D: TRBD2; CDR3: ASSRRAGAEETQY
size: .; length: 9; J: TRBJ2-5; V: TRBV20-1; D: .; CDR3: SARFSETQY
size: .; length: 13; J: TRBJ1-1; V: TRBV19; D: .; CDR3: ASSALSDLNTEAF
size: .; length: 13; J: TRBJ2-1; V: TRBV19; D: TRBD2; CDR3: ASSILLAGGNEQF
size: .; length: 14; J: TRBJ1-1; V: TRBV19; D: .; CDR3: ASSIWDLAENTEAF
size: .; length: 14; J: TRBJ1-2; V: TRBV27; D: .; CDR3: ASSLSTPSSAYGYT
size: .; length: 15; J: TRBJ2-1; V: TRBV19; D: TRBD1; CDR3: ASSIDRLTGMGNEQF
size: .; length: 14; J: TRBJ1-4; V: TRBV30; D: .; CDR3: AWTQLGGQGRGKLF
size: .; length: 14; J: TRBJ2-7; V: TRBV27; D: TRBD2; CDR3: ASSLSGLAYSYEQY
size: few; length: 10; J: TRBJ2-5; V: TRBV29-1; D: .; CDR3: SVEGGRETQY
size: few; length: 13; J: TRBJ1-4; V: TRBV6-5; D: TRBD1; CDR3: ASSTTGKTNEKLF
size: .; length: 11; J: TRBJ2-7; V: TRBV5-4; D: TRBD1; CDR3: ASSPDRAFEQY
size: few; length: 15; J: TRBJ2-2; V: TRBV10-3; D: TRBD1; CDR3: AISEGTGFFDTGELF
size: .; length: 12; J: TRBJ1-6; V: TRBV7-9; D: TRBD1; CDR3: ASSAQGAYSPLH
size: .; length: 14; J: TRBJ2-1; V: TRBV7-3; D: .; CDR3: ASSSPSPLSPGEQF
size: .; length: 13; J: TRBJ1-5; V: TRBV2; D: TRBD1; CDR3: ASRALTGGLQPQH
size: .; length: 11; J: TRBJ2-5; V: TRBV7-2; D: .; CDR3: ASSPDAPGTQY
size: .; length: 13; J: TRBJ1-3; V: TRBV13; D: TRBD1; CDR3: ASSRTGGSGNTIY
size: few; length: 12; J: TRBJ1-4; V: TRBV5-1; D: TRBD1; CDR3: ASSQTGVEEKLF
size: once; length: 15; J: TRBJ2-2; V: TRBV9; D: TRBD2; CDR3: ASSPLAAGGRTGELF
size: few; length: 13; J: TRBJ1-3; V: TRBV18; D: .; CDR3: ASSQGSNPGNTIY
size: .; length: 16; J: TRBJ1-1; V: TRBV5-1; D: TRBD1; CDR3: ASSLIGPGTGLVTEAF
size: .; length: 12; J: TRBJ2-7; V: TRBV5-1; D: .; CDR3: ASSLNREAYEQY
size: .; length: 14; J: TRBJ1-3; V: TRBV4-1; D: TRBD1; CDR3: ASSQATQGGGNTIY
size: .; length: 14; J: TRBJ2-1; V: TRBV18; D: TRBD1; CDR3: ASSPPQGVSYNEQF
size: few; length: 14; J: TRBJ1-2; V: TRBV4-2; D: TRBD1; CDR3: ASSQDEQGVAYGYT
size: once; length: 9; J: TRBJ2-7; V: TRBV7-9; D: .; CDR3: ASSLRDEQY
size: .; length: 12; J: TRBJ1-4; V: TRBV2; D: .; CDR3: ASITRRGNEKLF
size: .; length: 12; J: TRBJ1-4; V: TRBV19; D: .; CDR3: ASSMRQWGEKLF
size: .; length: 11; J: TRBJ1-2; V: TRBV18; D: .; CDR3: ASSPDGPYGYT
size: .; length: 11; J: TRBJ2-1; V: TRBV6-5; D: .; CDR3: ASRGYNDIEQF